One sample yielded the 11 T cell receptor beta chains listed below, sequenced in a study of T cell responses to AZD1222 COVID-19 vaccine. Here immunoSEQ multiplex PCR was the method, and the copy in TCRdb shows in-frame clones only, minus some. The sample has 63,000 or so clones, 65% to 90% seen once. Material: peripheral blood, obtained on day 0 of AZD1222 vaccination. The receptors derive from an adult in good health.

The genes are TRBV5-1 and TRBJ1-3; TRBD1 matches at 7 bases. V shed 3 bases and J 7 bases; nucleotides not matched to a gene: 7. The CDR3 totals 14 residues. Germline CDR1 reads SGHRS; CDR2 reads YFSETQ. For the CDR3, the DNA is TGCGCCAGCAGCTCGGGACAGCACGGGAACACCATATATTTT. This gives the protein CASSSGQHGNTIYF.

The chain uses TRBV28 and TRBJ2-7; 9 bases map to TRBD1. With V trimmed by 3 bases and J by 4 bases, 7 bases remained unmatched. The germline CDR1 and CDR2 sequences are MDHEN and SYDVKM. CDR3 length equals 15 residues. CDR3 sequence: CASSFGGQGIYEQYF. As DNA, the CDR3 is TGTGCCAGCAGTTTTGGGGGACAGGGTATATACGAGCAGTACTTC.

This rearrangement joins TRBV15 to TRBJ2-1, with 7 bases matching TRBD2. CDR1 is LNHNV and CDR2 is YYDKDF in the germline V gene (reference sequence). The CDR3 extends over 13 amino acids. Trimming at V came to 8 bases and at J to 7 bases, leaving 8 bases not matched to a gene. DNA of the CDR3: TGTGCCACCCGATCGTGGGGGGGGAATGAGCAGTTCTTC. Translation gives CATRSWGGNEQFF.

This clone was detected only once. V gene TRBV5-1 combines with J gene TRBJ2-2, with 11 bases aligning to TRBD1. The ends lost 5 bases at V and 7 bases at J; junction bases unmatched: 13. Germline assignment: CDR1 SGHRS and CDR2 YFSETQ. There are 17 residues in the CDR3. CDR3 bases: TGCGCCAGCAGATACTCCGGGACAGGGGGATTTGGCGGGGAGCTGTTTTTT. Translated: CASRYSGTGGFGGELFF.

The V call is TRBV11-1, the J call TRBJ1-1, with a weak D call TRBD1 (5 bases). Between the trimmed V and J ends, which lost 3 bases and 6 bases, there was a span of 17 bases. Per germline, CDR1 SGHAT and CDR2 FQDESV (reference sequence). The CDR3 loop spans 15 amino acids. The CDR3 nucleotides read TGTGCCAGCAGCTTCCCTGGGCGCGGAGGGGCTGAAGCTTTCTTT. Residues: CASSFPGRGGAEAFF.

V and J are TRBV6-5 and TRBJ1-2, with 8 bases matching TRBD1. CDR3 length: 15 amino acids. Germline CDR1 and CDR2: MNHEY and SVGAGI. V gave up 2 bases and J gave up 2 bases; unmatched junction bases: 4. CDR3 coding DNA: TGTGCCAGCAGTTACCAGGGGACAGGCAACTATGGCTACACCTTC. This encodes CASSYQGTGNYGYTF.

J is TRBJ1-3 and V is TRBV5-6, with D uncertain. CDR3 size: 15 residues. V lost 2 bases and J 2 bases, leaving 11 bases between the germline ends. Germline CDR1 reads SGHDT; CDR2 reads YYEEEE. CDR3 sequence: CASSFPSRPGNTIYF. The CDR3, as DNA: TGTGCCAGCAGCTTCCCCTCCAGGCCTGGAAACACCATATATTTT.

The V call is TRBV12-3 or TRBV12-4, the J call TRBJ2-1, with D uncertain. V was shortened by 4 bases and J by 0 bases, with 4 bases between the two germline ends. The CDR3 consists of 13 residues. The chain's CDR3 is CASSSSSYNEQFF. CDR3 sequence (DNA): TGTGCCAGCAGTTCAAGCTCCTACAATGAGCAGTTCTTC.

The CDR3 DNA reads as TGTGCCAGTAGTATGTGGGGGGACAGGGGTAGCTACAATGAGCAGTTCTTC. Translated: CASSMWGDRGSYNEQFF. The genes are TRBV19 and TRBJ2-1; 10 bases line up with TRBD1. The germline CDR1 and CDR2 sequences are LNHDA and SQIVND (reference sequence). CDR3 length: 17 residues. The junction had 8 bases not matched to a gene; V was cut back by 3 bases and J by 3 bases.

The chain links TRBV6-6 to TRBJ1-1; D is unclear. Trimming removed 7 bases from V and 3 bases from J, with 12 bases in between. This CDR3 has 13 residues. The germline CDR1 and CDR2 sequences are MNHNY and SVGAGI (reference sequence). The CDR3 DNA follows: TGTGCCAGCATGGGAGATACTGACACTGAAGCTTTCTTT. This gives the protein CASMGDTDTEAFF.

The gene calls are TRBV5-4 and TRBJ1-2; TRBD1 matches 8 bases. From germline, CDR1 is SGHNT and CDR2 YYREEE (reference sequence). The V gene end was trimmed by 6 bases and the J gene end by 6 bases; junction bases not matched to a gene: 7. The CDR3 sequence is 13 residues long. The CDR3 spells CASNGQGRDGYTF. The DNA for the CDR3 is TGTGCCAGCAACGGACAGGGAAGAGATGGCTACACCTTC.